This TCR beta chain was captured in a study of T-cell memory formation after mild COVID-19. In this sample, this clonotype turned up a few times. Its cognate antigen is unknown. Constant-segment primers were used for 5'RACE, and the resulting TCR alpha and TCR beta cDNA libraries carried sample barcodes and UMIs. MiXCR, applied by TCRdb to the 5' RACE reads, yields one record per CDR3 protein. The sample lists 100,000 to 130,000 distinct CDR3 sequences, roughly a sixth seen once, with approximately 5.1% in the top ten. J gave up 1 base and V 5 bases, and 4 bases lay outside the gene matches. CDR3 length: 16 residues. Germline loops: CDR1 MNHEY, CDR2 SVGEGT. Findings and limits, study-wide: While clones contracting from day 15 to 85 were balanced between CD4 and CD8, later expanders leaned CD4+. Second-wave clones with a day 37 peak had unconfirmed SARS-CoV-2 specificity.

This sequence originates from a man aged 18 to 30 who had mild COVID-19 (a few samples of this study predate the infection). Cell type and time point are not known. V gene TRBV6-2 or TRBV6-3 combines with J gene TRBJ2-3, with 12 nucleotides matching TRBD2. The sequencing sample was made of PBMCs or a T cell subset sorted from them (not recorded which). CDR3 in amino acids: CASSTRLAGGTDTQYF. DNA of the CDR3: TGTGCCAGCAGTACCCGACTAGCGGGGGGCACAGATACGCAGTATTTT.